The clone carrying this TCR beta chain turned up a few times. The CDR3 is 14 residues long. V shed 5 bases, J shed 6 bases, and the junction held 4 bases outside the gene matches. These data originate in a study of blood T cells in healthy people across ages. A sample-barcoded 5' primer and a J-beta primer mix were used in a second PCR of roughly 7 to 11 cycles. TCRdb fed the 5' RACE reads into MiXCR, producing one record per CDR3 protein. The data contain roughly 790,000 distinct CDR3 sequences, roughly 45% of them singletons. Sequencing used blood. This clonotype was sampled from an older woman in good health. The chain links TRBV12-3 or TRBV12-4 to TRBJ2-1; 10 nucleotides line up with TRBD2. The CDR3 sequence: CASSQRTSGNEQFF. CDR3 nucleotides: TGTGCCAGCAGTCAAAGGACTAGCGGCAATGAGCAGTTCTTC.